This section outlines one TCR beta chain sequence together with its context. Its antigen is as yet unknown. These data originate in a study of monozygotic twins with inflammatory bowel disease. TCRdb reworked the 5' RACE reads into one entry per CDR3 protein, no DNA. This table lists roughly 100,000 distinct CDR3 sequences. General study findings and limits: Patients with IBD had less TCRbeta diversity (inverse Simpson) than their healthy co-twins. Heterogeneous immunosuppressive treatment regimens may have introduced variability into patient repertoires. No difference in repertoire similarity was seen between concordant and discordant twins, possibly because power was limited.

In germline, CDR1 is MNHNS, CDR2 SASEGT. This CDR3 is 15 amino acids long. The receptor's source is a human donor with ulcerative colitis or Crohn's disease, or a healthy co-twin of an affected twin (not recorded which). This chain connects TRBV6-1 to TRBJ2-7; no DNA is available, so the TRBD1 call from TCRdb remains unchecked. Sequenced sample: blood. The CDR3 reads CASSPSRTGRWEQYF.